One sample yielded the 29 T cell receptor beta chains listed below, sequenced in a study of technical replicates of blood from a handful of donors. Data came from immunoSEQ multiplex PCR; TCRdb stores just in-frame clones and leaves some out. The sample lists approximately 70,000 clones; approximately 92% were seen once. The specimen sequenced was T cells isolated from PBMCs. These receptors came from a human donor in good health.

This sequence joins TRBV10-3 and TRBJ1-1, with D unclear. From germline, CDR1 is ENHRY and CDR2 SYGVKD. The CDR3 runs 11 residues. Deletions cut 5 bases from V and 5 bases from J, with 6 bases between. CDR3 in amino acids: CAISRGTEAFF. CDR3 DNA sequence: TGTGCCATCAGTAGAGGGACTGAAGCTTTCTTT.

The chain couples TRBV2 to TRBJ2-1; TRBD2 matches at 8 bases. Trimming cost V 4 bases and J 4 bases; bases outside gene matches: 3. CDR3 length: 14 amino acids. Germline V gene lookup returns CDR1 SNHLY and CDR2 FYNNEI. The CDR3 coding sequence is TGTGCCAGCAGTGTGACTAGCGAATACAATGAGCAGTTCTTC. Residues: CASSVTSEYNEQFF.

The chain has TRBV18 and TRBJ2-1; TRBD1 is a possible D gene (5 bases). The germline V and J ends were trimmed by 1 base and 2 bases, with 15 bases remaining between them. The CDR3 extends over 17 amino acids. Per the germline V gene, CDR1 is KGHSH and CDR2 is LQKENI. The CDR3 here is CASSPRLRQGPYNEQFF. CDR3 DNA sequence: TGTGCCAGCTCACCACGATTAAGGCAGGGCCCCTACAATGAGCAGTTCTTC.

V usage is TRBV6-6 and J usage is TRBJ2-1; TRBD2 is a possible D gene (7 bases). Between the trimmed V and J ends, which lost 6 bases and 7 bases, there was a span of 13 bases. This CDR3 has 13 residues. Germline assignment: CDR1 MNHNY and CDR2 SVGAGI (reference sequence). CDR3 sequence (DNA): TGTGCCAGCAGCCAAAGGGGGGGGAATGAGCAGTTCTTC. Amino acid sequence: CASSQRGGNEQFF.

This clone has only one observation. J is TRBJ2-2 and V is TRBV25-1; possibly TRBD1 for D (6 bases). Trimming left V 6 bases short and J 3 bases short, with 11 bases between. Germline loops: CDR1 MGHDK, CDR2 SYGVNS. There are 14 residues in the CDR3. The chain's CDR3 is CASSQGFYTGELFF. In nucleotides, the CDR3 is TGTGCCAGCAGCCAGGGGTTTTACACCGGGGAGCTGTTTTTT.

V is TRBV5-1 and J is TRBJ1-4, with TRBD1 matching over 8 bases. CDR1 and CDR2 from the germline V gene are SGHRS and YFSETQ. Losses at the gene ends were 0 bases for V and 7 bases for J; bases not matched to a gene: 5. The CDR3 has 15 residues. The CDR3 loop is CASSLDQGAGEKLFF. The CDR3 DNA reads as TGCGCCAGCAGCTTGGATCAGGGGGCAGGTGAAAAACTGTTTTTT. Full variable domain (rest looked up from reference TRBV5-1 and TRBJ1-4): KAGVTQTPRYLIKTRGQQVTLSCSPISGHRSVSWYQQTPGQGLQFLFEYFSETQRNKGNFPGRFSGRQFSNSRSEMNVSTLELGDSALYLCASSLDQGAGEKLFFGSGTQLSVL.

The V gene is TRBV11-3, the J gene TRBJ2-1; the D is unclear. The CDR3 spans 12 residues. Trimming stripped 3 bases from V and 8 bases from J, with 8 bases between. Per the germline V gene, CDR1 is SGHNT and CDR2 is YENEEA. The CDR3 bases are TGTGCCAGCAGCTTTAGACTGGATGAGCAGTTCTTC. Protein: CASSFRLDEQFF.

V gene TRBV6-5 combines with J gene TRBJ2-2, with D uncertain. In germline, CDR1 is MNHEY, CDR2 SVGAGI. With 0 bases removed from V and 6 bases from J, the gap between germline ends came to 8 bases. CDR3 length: 14 amino acids. DNA of the CDR3: TGTGCCAGCAGTTACTCGTTTTCTCCCGGGGAGCTGTTTTTT. Its protein is CASSYSFSPGELFF.

This clone was observed a single time. This chain links TRBV9 with TRBJ1-1; D may be TRBD1 (5 bases). Trimming pared 4 bases from V and 4 bases from J, leaving 11 bases between. The germline V gene has CDR1 SGDLS and CDR2 YYNGEE. The length of the CDR3 is 13 residues. The CDR3 nucleotides read TGTGCCAGCAGCCCCCAGGGTAGCACTGAAGCTTTCTTT. It specifies CASSPQGSTEAFF.

The J gene is TRBJ2-5, the V gene TRBV13, with 12 positions matching TRBD2. The CDR3 has 15 residues. Per germline, CDR1 PRHDT and CDR2 FYEKMQ (reference sequence). The V gene end was trimmed by 5 bases and the J gene end by 2 bases; junction bases not matched to a gene: 3. CDR3 region: CASSPGLAGQETQYF. The CDR3 DNA is TGTGCCAGCAGCCCAGGACTAGCGGGACAAGAGACCCAGTACTTC.

This clone was picked up one time. The genes are TRBV7-3 and TRBJ2-7; D is possibly TRBD2 (11 bases). CDR1 and CDR2 (germline): SGHTA, FQGTGA. Trimming stripped 1 base from V and 5 bases from J, with 30 bases between. CDR3 length: 20 amino acids. The CDR3 sequence is CASSLRGQGISSGRFNEQYF. The CDR3 bases are TGTGCCAGCAGCTTAAGGGGACAGGGGATATCTAGCGGGAGGTTCAACGAGCAGTACTTC.

Written as DNA, the CDR3 is TGTGCCAGCAGCTACCCCGGAGGGGGAGCGGGGGAGCAGTACTTC. Translated, it gives CASSYPGGGAGEQYF. This rearrangement joins TRBV11-2 to TRBJ2-7; possible D gene TRBD2, 7 bases. Germline V gene sequence: CDR1 SGHAT, CDR2 FQNNGV. Trimming removed 4 bases from V and 7 bases from J, with 20 bases in between. The CDR3 totals 15 residues.

This clone came up once. V gene TRBV7-3 combines with J gene TRBJ2-7, with D possibly TRBD2 on 6 matching bases. The CDR3 runs to 14 residues. CDR1 and CDR2 (germline): SGHTA, FQGTGA. The V and J ends lost 2 bases and 3 bases respectively, with 11 bases between them. The CDR3 here is CASSLGGAGYEQYF. The CDR3 bases are TGTGCCAGCAGCTTAGGAGGGGCTGGCTACGAGCAGTACTTC.

The gene calls are TRBV7-2 and TRBJ2-7, with 14 bases that match TRBD2. This CDR3 contains 18 residues. V gave up 5 bases and J gave up 1 base; unmatched junction bases: 10. Germline V gives CDR1 SGHTA, CDR2 FQGNSA. The CDR3 spells CASSKRPGLAGGSYEQYF. In DNA, the CDR3 is TGTGCCAGCAGCAAAAGACCAGGACTAGCGGGAGGATCCTACGAGCAGTACTTC.

V gene TRBV9 combines with J gene TRBJ2-3; TRBD2 agrees at 7 bases. Germline V lookup: CDR1 SGDLS, CDR2 YYNGEE. CDR3 length: 15 amino acids. The V gene end was trimmed by 3 bases and the J gene end by 2 bases; junction bases not matched to a gene: 6. This chain's CDR3 is CASSGASGPTDTQYF. Here the CDR3 DNA reads TGTGCCAGCAGCGGGGCTAGCGGCCCCACAGATACGCAGTATTTT. The full variable domain, in which reference TRBV9 and TRBJ2-3 provide the parts outside the CDR3, is DSGVTQTPKHLITATGQRVTLRCSPRSGDLSVYWYQQSLDQGLQFLIQYYNGEERAKGNILERFSAQQFPDLHSELNLSSLELGDSALYFCASSGASGPTDTQYFGPGTRLTVL.

The genes are TRBV28 and TRBJ2-7; D unresolved. The CDR3 is 10 residues long. The ends were cut back, 4 bases at V and 7 bases at J, with 5 bases in the middle. Looked up from germline, CDR1 is MDHEN and CDR2 is SYDVKM. CDR3 in amino acids: CASSSTEQYF. The CDR3 DNA reads as TGTGCCAGCAGTTCGACAGAGCAGTACTTC.

This sequence joins TRBV19 and TRBJ2-2, with TRBD1 matching over 10 bases. The CDR3 covers 16 residues. The J segment lost 5 bases and the V segment lost 6 bases, leaving 9 bases of the junction unmatched. Looked up from germline, CDR1 is LNHDA and CDR2 is SQIVND (reference sequence). In DNA, the CDR3 is TGTGCCAGTAGGGGGGGCCGGGACAGGGGTACCGGGGAGCTGTTTTTT. Translated, it gives CASRGGRDRGTGELFF.

This chain uses TRBV4-1 with TRBJ2-7, with a weak D call TRBD2 (5 bases). V lost 3 bases to trimming and J lost 2 bases, with 14 bases between them. The V gene's germline CDR1 is MGHRA and CDR2 YSYEKL. This CDR3 has 15 residues. CDR3 DNA: TGCGCCAGCAGCCATTTTATACTAGAAACCTACGAGCAGTACTTC. It yields the protein CASSHFILETYEQYF.

The chain employs TRBV7-8 and TRBJ1-4; no reliable D call. The CDR3 is 15 amino acids. The V and J ends lost 2 bases and 7 bases respectively, with 14 bases between them. Germline V lookup: CDR1 SGHVS, CDR2 FQNEAQ. This CDR3 is CASSLFYSQIEKLFF. The CDR3, as DNA: TGTGCCAGCAGCTTATTTTACAGCCAGATTGAAAAACTGTTTTTT.

The V and J genes are TRBV19 and TRBJ2-5; no definite D call. Trimming stripped 6 bases from V and 4 bases from J, with 12 bases between. Germline CDR1 and CDR2: LNHDA and SQIVND (reference sequence). CDR3 length: 13 amino acids. CDR3 DNA sequence: TGTGCCAGTAGGCCCGTCGGTGGAGAGACCCAGTACTTC. Translated, it gives CASRPVGGETQYF.

V and J are TRBV5-4 and TRBJ2-7; 9 nucleotides line up with TRBD1. CDR3 length: 17 residues. With 4 bases clipped from V and 5 bases from J, the junction kept 16 bases outside the gene matches. Germline V gene lookup returns CDR1 SGHNT and CDR2 YYREEE (reference sequence). Here the CDR3 reads CASSDGKIQGARDEQYF. The CDR3 DNA is TGTGCCAGCAGCGACGGAAAAATACAGGGGGCGCGGGACGAGCAGTACTTC.

CDR3 sequence: CASSLDRVQPQHF. The CDR3 nucleotides are TGTGCCAGTAGTCTTGACAGGGTACAGCCCCAGCATTTT. V is TRBV19 and J is TRBJ1-5; 7 bases fit TRBD1. Unmatched junction bases numbered 5, after V lost 5 bases and J lost 7 bases. Germline values: CDR1 LNHDA, CDR2 SQIVND (reference sequence). This CDR3 has 13 residues.

This clone was picked up one time. The rearrangement links TRBV11-2 to TRBJ2-5, with D possibly TRBD1 on 5 matching bases. V was pared by 1 base and J by 3 bases, with 15 bases between. Germline V gene lookup returns CDR1 SGHAT and CDR2 FQNNGV. The CDR3 loop spans 16 amino acids. CDR3: CASSLAGINGEETQYF. In nucleotides, the CDR3 is TGTGCCAGCAGCTTAGCAGGGATCAACGGTGAAGAGACCCAGTACTTC.

The chain has TRBV5-4 and TRBJ2-3; TRBD2 agrees at 10 bases. Germline V gene data show CDR1 as SGHNT and CDR2 as YYREEE (reference sequence). The CDR3 has 15 residues. V lost 5 bases and J lost 4; bases outside the gene matches: 7. The CDR3 DNA reads as TGTGCCAGCAGGGAAGCGGGAGGGCCTTCAGATACGCAGTATTTT. As protein: CASREAGGPSDTQYF.

The rearrangement uses TRBV10-1 and TRBJ2-1, with a weak D call TRBD1 (5 bases). Per the germline V gene, CDR1 is WNHNN and CDR2 is SYGVQD (reference sequence). The CDR3 covers 13 residues. V lost 0 bases to trimming and J lost 9 bases, with 9 bases between them. CDR3 sequence reads: CASSESTVSEQFF. The CDR3, as DNA: TGCGCCAGCAGTGAGTCGACAGTCAGTGAGCAGTTCTTC.

This clone was observed a single time. This chain joins TRBV15 and TRBJ2-7, with TRBD1 matching over 8 bases. CDR1 LNHNV and CDR2 YYDKDF come from the germline V gene (reference sequence). Unmatched junction bases numbered 4, after V lost 0 bases and J lost 3 bases. The CDR3 has 15 amino acids. CDR3 region: CATSRDHGTGYEQYF. The CDR3, as DNA: TGTGCCACCAGCAGAGATCATGGGACAGGCTACGAGCAGTACTTC. The full variable domain, completed using reference TRBV15 and TRBJ2-7, is DAMVIQNPRYQVTQFGKPVTLSCSQTLNHNVMYWYQQKSSQAPKLLFHYYDKDFNNEADTPDNFQSRRPNTSFCFLDIRSPGLGDTAMYLCATSRDHGTGYEQYFGPGTRLTVT.

This chain links TRBV5-6 with TRBJ2-7; 9 bases agree with TRBD1. The CDR3 consists of 13 residues. CDR1 and CDR2 from the germline V gene are SGHDT and YYEEEE. V trimming: 3 bases; J trimming: 2 bases; junction bases outside the gene matches: 0. In nucleotides, the CDR3 is TGTGCCAGCAGCTGGGACAGGGCCTACGAGCAGTACTTC. This encodes CASSWDRAYEQYF.

This clone was detected only a few times. This chain connects TRBV10-1 to TRBJ1-3; weak D call: TRBD1 (6 bases). The V end lost 5 bases, the J end lost 0 bases, and 17 bases lay between the germline ends. Germline V CDR1 and CDR2: WNHNN, SYGVQD (reference sequence). The CDR3 contains 17 residues. Here the CDR3 reads CASSQDRLAHSGNTIYF. The CDR3 region has the DNA TGCGCCAGCAGTCAAGACAGGCTTGCCCACTCTGGAAACACCATATATTTT.

The chain has TRBV23-1 and TRBJ2-7, with a possible D match to TRBD2 (5 bases). Being an ORF, TRBV23-1 has a function that is uncertain. This CDR3 is 13 amino acids long. V was clipped by 2 bases and J by 5 bases, with 10 bases between them. CDR3 in amino acids: CASSQHNGDEQYF. DNA of the CDR3: TGCGCCAGCAGTCAACATAACGGGGACGAGCAGTACTTC.